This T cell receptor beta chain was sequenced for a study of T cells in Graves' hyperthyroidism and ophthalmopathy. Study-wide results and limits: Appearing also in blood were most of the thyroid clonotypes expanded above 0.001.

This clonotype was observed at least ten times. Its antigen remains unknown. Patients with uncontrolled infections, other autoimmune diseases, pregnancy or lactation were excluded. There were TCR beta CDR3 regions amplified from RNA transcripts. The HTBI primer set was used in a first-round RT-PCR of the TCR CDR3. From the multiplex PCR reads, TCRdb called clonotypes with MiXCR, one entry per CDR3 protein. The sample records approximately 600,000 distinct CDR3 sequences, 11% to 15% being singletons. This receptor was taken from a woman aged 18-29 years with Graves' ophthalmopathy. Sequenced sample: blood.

The CDR3 region is CASSFSILGYNEQFF. CDR3 in DNA: TGTGCCAGCAGTTTTAGCATTTTGGGCTACAATGAGCAGTTCTTC. The gene calls are TRBV11-2 and TRBJ2-1; D unclear. Trimming removed 6 bases at V and 3 bases at J, with 15 bases between. CDR1 is SGHAT and CDR2 is FQNNGV in the germline V gene. The CDR3 length is 15 residues.